The clone carrying this T cell receptor (beta chain) occurred a few times. What it binds is not known. The authors reverse transcribed all of the isolated RNA, so sequencing captured expressed TCRB transcripts. The protocol was immunoSEQ multiplex PCR, while the TCRdb copy is restricted to in-frame clones and leaves out a portion. The sample comprises 400,000 or so clones, around 9.6% of which are singletons, and over 0.45% rests with the top ten. Deletions cut 5 bases from V and 4 bases from J, with 23 bases between. This CDR3 is built from 17 residues. CDR1 is MNHEY, CDR2 SMNVEV, per germline (reference sequence). The entry originates in a study of beta chain features in type 1 diabetes. Study-wide points: There were fewer insertions and more deletions at the VDJ junctions of type 1 diabetes patients. In every one of the four CD4+ subsets, TCRB CDR3s were moderately but significantly shorter in Type 1 diabetes patients. There was a possibility that cDNA sequencing over-represented cells with high TCR expression.

V and J are TRBV27 and TRBJ1-1; TRBD1 is a possible D gene (6 bases). The specimen sequenced was central memory CD4+ T cells from blood. This TCR came from a man under 40 with type 1 diabetes. The CDR3 DNA reads TGTGCCAGCAGTCGACAGACGGTGCCAGGGGCGTCCACTGAAGCTTTCTTT. It specifies CASSRQTVPGASTEAFF.